These 30 T cell receptor beta chains were all obtained from the same sample, sequenced in a study of blood T cell repertoires in COVID-19. Profiled with immunoSEQ multiplex PCR; TCRdb holds only in-frame clones, not every one. This sample has 100,000 or so clones, with more than 70% found just once. Sequencing used peripheral blood. All receptors come from a woman aged 80 or over with acute or convalescent COVID-19.

This chain connects TRBV7-9 to TRBJ1-2; a possible D gene is TRBD1 (5 bases). Germline V gene data show CDR1 as SEHNR and CDR2 as FQNEAQ (reference sequence). V dropped 1 base and J dropped 8 bases, with 11 bases sitting between them. The length of the CDR3 is 13 residues. The CDR3: CASSLVGTSGYTF. In nucleotides, the CDR3 is TGTGCCAGCAGCTTAGTAGGGACTAGCGGCTACACCTTC.

The chain carries TRBV11-2 and TRBJ1-1, with D unresolved. CDR1 and CDR2 (germline): SGHAT, FQNNGV. Trimming removed 3 bases at V and 5 bases at J, with 10 bases between. This CDR3 is 13 amino acids long. In DNA form, the CDR3 reads TGTGCCAGCAGCTTCTCGGGAAATACTGAAGCTTTCTTT. The encoded protein is CASSFSGNTEAFF.

The genes are TRBV13 and TRBJ2-7, with 14 nucleotides matching TRBD2. After removal of 5 bases from V and 2 bases from J, the junction contained 5 bases not matched to a gene. CDR3 length equals 16 residues. CDR1 PRHDT and CDR2 FYEKMQ come from the germline V gene (reference sequence). The CDR3 loop is CASSAGLAGGAYEQYF. The DNA for the CDR3 is TGTGCCAGCAGCGCCGGACTAGCGGGGGGAGCCTACGAGCAGTACTTC.

The V gene is TRBV4-3, the J gene TRBJ1-3; perhaps TRBD1 as D (6 bases). The germline CDR1 and CDR2 sequences are LGHNA and YSLEER. The CDR3 extends over 17 amino acids. Between the trimmed V and J ends, which lost 0 bases and 2 bases, there was a span of 14 bases. The CDR3 DNA follows: TGCGCCAGCAGCCAAGATAAGGCAGGGGTTCCTGGAAACACCATATATTTT. Its protein product is CASSQDKAGVPGNTIYF.

CDR3 protein: CAWSVPPTGRSSYGYTF. DNA for the CDR3: TGTGCCTGGAGTGTGCCCCCGACAGGGCGAAGCTCCTATGGCTACACCTTC. This chain connects TRBV30 to TRBJ1-2, with TRBD1 matching 7 bases. CDR3 length: 17 amino acids. The germline gives CDR1 GTSNPN, CDR2 SVGIG (reference sequence). Losses at the gene ends were 0 bases for V and 4 bases for J; bases not matched to a gene: 14.

This sequence joins TRBV19 and TRBJ1-5; D may be TRBD1 (6 bases). The CDR3 is 13 residues long. V lost 11 bases and J 0 bases, leaving 11 bases between the germline ends. Germline assignment: CDR1 LNHDA and CDR2 SQIVND (reference sequence). This chain's CDR3 is CAGHRDSNQPQHF. The CDR3 DNA is TGTGCCGGGCACAGGGATAGCAATCAGCCCCAGCATTTT.

The chain employs TRBV7-2 and TRBJ2-7; TRBD1 matches 7 bases. Unmatched junction bases numbered 5, after V lost 4 bases and J lost 5 bases. The CDR3 spans 13 residues. CDR1 is SGHTA, CDR2 FQGNSA, per germline. CDR3 DNA: TGTGCCAGCAGCTGGGGACAGCTAAACGAGCAGTACTTC. Translating it yields CASSWGQLNEQYF. The full variable domain, in which reference TRBV7-2 and TRBJ2-7 provide the parts outside the CDR3, is GAGVSQSPSNKVTEKGKDVELRCDPISGHTALYWYRQSLGQGLEFLIYFQGNSAPDKSGLPSDRFSAERTGGSVSTLTIQRTQQEDSAVYLCASSWGQLNEQYFGPGTRLTVT.

V gene TRBV28 combines with J gene TRBJ2-1, with a possible D match to TRBD1 (6 bases). CDR1 is MDHEN and CDR2 is SYDVKM in the germline V gene. Trimming left V 5 bases short and J 8 bases short, with 19 bases between. The CDR3 runs to 15 residues. CDR3 sequence reads: CASSTPTGKADEQFF. The CDR3 DNA reads TGTGCCAGCAGTACCCCGACAGGAAAGGCGGATGAGCAGTTCTTC.

The chain carries TRBV28 and TRBJ1-1, with 7 bases aligning to TRBD1. CDR3 length equals 14 residues. V lost 7 bases to trimming and J lost 3 bases; unmatched junction nucleotides: 8. Per germline, CDR1 MDHEN and CDR2 SYDVKM. DNA for the CDR3: TGTGCCAGCAATTTCGCCAGGGGGGACACTGAAGCTTTCTTT. Translation gives CASNFARGDTEAFF.

This clone came up many times. The chain recombines TRBV7-2 with TRBJ2-7; 8 positions match TRBD1. With V trimmed by 3 bases and J by 4 bases, 8 bases remained unmatched. CDR1 and CDR2 from the germline V gene are SGHTA and FQGNSA. The CDR3 has 15 amino acids. The CDR3 nucleotides read TGTGCCAGCAGCTTCGCCCGGACAGGGATGTACGAGCAGTACTTC. It encodes CASSFARTGMYEQYF.

This clone occurred a few times. The genes are TRBV5-1 and TRBJ1-3, with 7 positions matching TRBD1. The CDR3 is 15 amino acids. Germline V gene data show CDR1 as SGHRS and CDR2 as YFSETQ. Trimming took 4 bases from V and 2 from J; bases not matched to a gene: 6. CDR3 loop: CASSPGQAAGNTIYF. CDR3 bases: TGCGCCAGCAGCCCTGGACAGGCGGCTGGAAACACCATATATTTT.

The chain carries TRBV27 and TRBJ2-5; 7 nucleotides agree with TRBD1. The CDR3 has 14 amino acids. After removal of 5 bases from V and 1 base from J, the junction contained 4 bases not matched to a gene. Germline V gene sequence: CDR1 MNHEY, CDR2 SMNVEV (reference sequence). The CDR3 DNA is TGTGCCAGCAGTCGACGGGACAGCCAAGAGACCCAGTACTTC. Translated: CASSRRDSQETQYF.

The rearrangement uses TRBV4-3 and TRBJ2-1; tentative D call: TRBD2 (5 bases). CDR1 is LGHNA, CDR2 YSLEER, per germline. Deletions cut 0 bases from V and 10 bases from J, with 13 bases between. CDR3 length: 14 residues. This CDR3 is CASSQDFLPGEQFF. DNA of the CDR3: TGCGCCAGCAGCCAAGATTTTCTTCCGGGGGAGCAGTTCTTC.

The chain combines TRBV4-2 with TRBJ2-3; 7 bases match TRBD2. The CDR3 covers 16 residues. Germline assignment: CDR1 LGHNA and CDR2 YNFKEQ. V lost 1 base and J lost 6; bases outside the gene matches: 10. CDR3: CASSQGTREGMDTQYF. The CDR3, as DNA: TGTGCCAGCAGCCAAGGAACTAGGGAGGGTATGGATACGCAGTATTTT.

The J gene is TRBJ2-2, the V gene TRBV7-9, with D possibly being TRBD2 (5 bases). V was cut by 1 base and J by 7 bases, with 10 bases left in between. The CDR3 totals 14 residues. Per germline, CDR1 SEHNR and CDR2 FQNEAQ (reference sequence). The CDR3 bases are TGTGCCAGCAGCTTAGATCCGGGAATCGGGGAGCTGTTTTTT. This sequence encodes CASSLDPGIGELFF. The full variable domain, its missing parts supplied by reference TRBV7-9 and TRBJ2-2, is DTGVSQNPRHKITKRGQNVTFRCDPISEHNRLYWYRQTLGQGPEFLTYFQNEAQLEKSRLLSDRFSAERPKGSFSTLEIQRTEQGDSAMYLCASSLDPGIGELFFGEGSRLTVL.

The chain has TRBV7-8 and TRBJ1-1; D gene ambiguous. In germline, CDR1 is SGHVS, CDR2 FQNEAQ. V gave up 0 bases and J gave up 4 bases, with 9 bases separating them. CDR3 length: 14 amino acids. The DNA of the CDR3 is TGTGCCAGCAGCTTAGCGCCCGGGATCACTGAAGCTTTCTTT. Its translation: CASSLAPGITEAFF.

The rearrangement joins TRBV27 to TRBJ1-6; 7 bases map to TRBD1. The germline CDR1 and CDR2 sequences are MNHEY and SMNVEV (reference sequence). This CDR3 region has 17 residues. The V and J ends lost 3 bases and 0 bases, in that order; junction bases with no gene match: 5. The CDR3 region is CASSFSTGSSYNSPLHF. The CDR3 nucleotides are TGTGCCAGCAGTTTCTCGACAGGGAGCTCCTATAATTCACCCCTCCACTTT.

The chain links TRBV7-9 to TRBJ1-2, with a weak D call TRBD1 (6 bases). The ends were cut back, 2 bases at V and 6 bases at J, with 19 bases in the middle. Germline CDR1 reads SEHNR; CDR2 reads FQNEAQ (reference sequence). There are 16 residues in the CDR3. The DNA for the CDR3 is TGTGCCAGCAGCTTAATGGCAAGCCGGACAGCCAATGGCTACACCTTC. Translated: CASSLMASRTANGYTF.

Only a few counts were recorded for this clone. The chain combines TRBV25-1 with TRBJ1-1, with D unresolved. Deletions cut 6 bases from V and 3 bases from J, with 17 bases between. Germline V gene sequence: CDR1 MGHDK, CDR2 SYGVNS. This CDR3 spans 15 amino acids. The CDR3 DNA sequence: TGTGCCAGCAGCCAAGCGCGGGGAATTGACACTGAAGCTTTCTTT. Translating it yields CASSQARGIDTEAFF.

The chain carries TRBV7-8 and TRBJ1-1; TRBD1 agrees at 9 bases. The CDR3 length is 15 residues. CDR1 is SGHVS, CDR2 FQNEAQ, per germline. V shed 5 bases and J 5 bases; nucleotides not matched to a gene: 9. In DNA form, the CDR3 reads TGTGCCAGCAGCACTGAGACAGGGGGGGTAACTGAAGCTTTCTTT. It is translated as CASSTETGGVTEAFF.

This clone was counted a few times. The gene calls are TRBV4-2 and TRBJ2-3; the D gene is possibly TRBD2 (7 bases). This CDR3 is 15 amino acids long. The germline V gene encodes CDR1 LGHNA and CDR2 YNFKEQ. Trimming cost V 6 bases and J 6 bases, with 19 bases left between them. CDR3 sequence: CASSNYWGGLDTQYF. The CDR3 DNA reads as TGTGCCAGCAGTAACTACTGGGGGGGCCTTGATACGCAGTATTTT.

V usage is TRBV6-1 and J usage is TRBJ2-7, with 11 bases identical to TRBD1. The germline V gene has CDR1 MNHNS and CDR2 SASEGT. CDR3 length equals 16 residues. V lost 2 bases, J lost 4 bases, and 7 bases stayed unmatched. CDR3 loop: CASSEMGQGGGYEQYF. As DNA, the CDR3 is TGTGCCAGCAGTGAAATGGGACAGGGGGGTGGGTACGAGCAGTACTTC.

In its sample, this clone was seen a few times. The chain has TRBV11-2 and TRBJ2-7, with a weak D call TRBD1 (5 bases). Per germline, CDR1 SGHAT and CDR2 FQNNGV. The CDR3 consists of 14 residues. Between the trimmed V and J ends, which lost 0 bases and 5 bases, there was a span of 11 bases. The CDR3 region is CASSLDRVINEQYF. For the CDR3, the DNA is TGTGCCAGCAGCTTAGACAGGGTTATCAACGAGCAGTACTTC.

This clone was detected only once. V usage is TRBV14 and J usage is TRBJ1-2, with TRBD1 as a possible D gene (5 bases). The ends were cut back, 0 bases at V and 7 bases at J, with 15 bases in the middle. Germline V CDR1 and CDR2: SGHDN, FVKESK. The CDR3 spans 15 residues. CDR3 DNA sequence: TGTGCCAGCAGCCAAGATCTCCAGGGTTGGAGTGGCTACACCTTC. Amino acid sequence: CASSQDLQGWSGYTF.

In its sample, this clone was seen once. This chain uses TRBV15 with TRBJ2-1; 7 bases are a match to TRBD2. V shed 0 bases, J shed 7 bases, and the junction held 9 bases outside the gene matches. This CDR3 comprises 16 residues. CDR1 LNHNV and CDR2 YYDKDF come from the germline V gene (reference sequence). CDR3 in amino acids: CATSREKGLVGNEQFF. The CDR3 DNA sequence: TGTGCCACCAGCAGAGAAAAAGGACTAGTGGGGAATGAGCAGTTCTTC. The full variable domain, in which reference TRBV15 and TRBJ2-1 provide the parts outside the CDR3, is DAMVIQNPRYQVTQFGKPVTLSCSQTLNHNVMYWYQQKSSQAPKLLFHYYDKDFNNEADTPDNFQSRRPNTSFCFLDIRSPGLGDTAMYLCATSREKGLVGNEQFFGPGTRLTVL.

This chain links TRBV6-5 with TRBJ2-3; 9 bases fit TRBD1. The CDR3 runs to 16 residues. Germline V gene data show CDR1 as MNHEY and CDR2 as SVGAGI. V was pared by 2 bases and J by 5 bases, with 8 bases of the junction left unmatched. CDR3 DNA: TGTGCCAGCAGTTACCCCCGGGACAGGGTACAAGATACGCAGTATTTT. Protein: CASSYPRDRVQDTQYF.

The chain links TRBV25-1 to TRBJ1-1; possible D gene TRBD1, 5 bases. Germline lookup yields CDR1 MGHDK and CDR2 SYGVNS. This CDR3 comprises 15 residues. V gave up 4 bases and J gave up 1 base, with 13 bases separating them. CDR3 residues: CASSAFLGGNTEAFF. For the CDR3, the DNA is TGTGCCAGCAGTGCCTTCCTCGGGGGGAACACTGAAGCTTTCTTT.

V gene TRBV5-1 combines with J gene TRBJ2-4; 8 bases are shared with TRBD1. Germline V gene data show CDR1 as SGHRS and CDR2 as YFSETQ. The CDR3 runs 17 residues. V lost 0 bases to trimming and J lost 4 bases; unmatched junction nucleotides: 9. The CDR3: CASSLVGGQGGKNIQYF. DNA of the CDR3: TGCGCCAGCAGCTTGGTGGGTGGACAGGGAGGAAAAAACATTCAGTACTTC.

The chain is built from TRBV6-5 and TRBJ1-5; TRBD1 is a possible D gene (5 bases). The V and J ends lost 6 bases and 2 bases respectively, with 14 bases between them. This CDR3 spans 15 amino acids. The germline V gene has CDR1 MNHEY and CDR2 SVGAGI. The CDR3 here is CASRKTVFGNQPQHF. The CDR3 region has the DNA TGTGCCAGCAGAAAGACAGTGTTCGGCAATCAGCCCCAGCATTTT.

J is TRBJ2-6 and V is TRBV5-1, with 10 bases aligning to TRBD2. CDR3 size: 18 residues. The junction had 3 bases not matched to a gene; V was cut back by 0 bases and J by 0 bases. The germline V gene encodes CDR1 SGHRS and CDR2 YFSETQ. Here the CDR3 reads CASSLELAGASGANVLTF. The CDR3, as DNA: TGCGCCAGCAGCTTGGAGCTAGCGGGGGCCTCTGGGGCCAACGTCCTGACTTTC.